Below, 32 T cell receptor beta chains from the same sample are listed, as sequenced in a study of a mutant IDH1 vaccine in newly diagnosed glioma. The sample's time point: week 23, last vaccination. Each vaccine dose was 300 ug of mutant IDH1 20-mer peptide, with topical imiquimod. These receptors lack a known antigen. Clones were read by immunoSEQ multiplex PCR, and TCRdb kept only the in-frame ones, dropping some. The table records approximately 35,000 clones, more than 75% of them present only once. Specimen: PBMCs, collected from a glioma patient whose treatment included an IDH1 peptide vaccine. The source of these receptors is a man aged 35 to 55 with glioma.

The rearrangement joins TRBV7-2 to TRBJ2-2, with 10 positions matching TRBD2. CDR1 SGHTA and CDR2 FQGNSA come from the germline V gene. The CDR3 contains 18 residues. The V gene end was trimmed by 1 base and the J gene end by 7 bases; junction bases not matched to a gene: 12. The chain's CDR3 is CASSLGGAAGGPDGELFF. CDR3 bases: TGTGCCAGCAGCTTAGGAGGGGCAGCGGGAGGGCCGGACGGGGAGCTGTTTTTT. Full variable domain (rest looked up from reference TRBV7-2 and TRBJ2-2): GAGVSQSPSNKVTEKGKDVELRCDPISGHTALYWYRQSLGQGLEFLIYFQGNSAPDKSGLPSDRFSAERTGGSVSTLTIQRTQQEDSAVYLCASSLGGAAGGPDGELFFGEGSRLTVL.

The chain has TRBV11-2 and TRBJ1-1, with 8 bases identical to TRBD1. The V segment lost 5 bases and the J segment 5 bases; nucleotides outside the gene matches: 10. The CDR3 extends over 15 amino acids. Germline CDR1 SGHAT, CDR2 FQNNGV. DNA of the CDR3: TGTGCCAGCAGCACGGGCCCAGGGGGCTTGACTGAAGCTTTCTTT. Translation: CASSTGPGGLTEAFF.

This clone was seen only once. V and J are TRBV19 and TRBJ2-2; D is undetermined. The CDR3 spans 14 residues. Germline CDR1 and CDR2: LNHDA and SQIVND (reference sequence). Trimming took 7 bases from V and 6 from J, leaving 15 bases between them. The CDR3 region is CASNAMSGSGELFF. Written as DNA, the CDR3 is TGTGCCAGTAACGCCATGTCAGGTTCCGGGGAGCTGTTTTTT.

This sequence joins TRBV6-6 and TRBJ2-3; 8 bases fit TRBD1. Per germline, CDR1 MNHNY and CDR2 SVGAGI (reference sequence). The CDR3 contains 15 residues. V lost 5 bases and J lost 1; bases outside the gene matches: 5. The CDR3 sequence is CASSTGGAGTDTQYF. The CDR3 coding sequence is TGTGCCAGCAGTACAGGGGGAGCGGGCACAGATACGCAGTATTTT.

The chain employs TRBV9 and TRBJ2-3; D tentatively fits TRBD1 or TRBD2 (5 bases each). CDR1 is SGDLS and CDR2 is YYNGEE in the germline V gene. There are 16 residues in the CDR3. Deletions cut 0 bases from V and 4 bases from J, with 15 bases between. The CDR3 is CASSVGGGVVADTQYF. In DNA form, the CDR3 reads TGTGCCAGCAGCGTAGGTGGGGGAGTAGTCGCAGATACGCAGTATTTT. The full variable domain, with the rest looked up from reference TRBV9 and TRBJ2-3, is DSGVTQTPKHLITATGQRVTLRCSPRSGDLSVYWYQQSLDQGLQFLIQYYNGEERAKGNILERFSAQQFPDLHSELNLSSLELGDSALYFCASSVGGGVVADTQYFGPGTRLTVL.

The chain couples TRBV6-5 to TRBJ2-5; no firm D call. The end of the DNA fits TRBJ2-7 better, so the J call may be wrong. The CDR3 is made up of 16 amino acids. Germline V CDR1 and CDR2: MNHEY, SVGAGI. CDR3 protein: CASSYGSPRRSYEQYF. DNA for the CDR3: TGTGCCAGCAGTTACGGTTCTCCCAGGCGATCCTACGAGCAGTACTTC.

This clone is a singleton in its sample. Germline is not matched at one junction end, which may reflect a read error. J is TRBJ2-2 and V is TRBV19; maybe TRBD1 (5 bases). This CDR3 is 15 amino acids long. Germline V gene lookup returns CDR1 LNHDA and CDR2 SQIVND (reference sequence). The CDR3 reads CASSLDRLNTGELFF. The CDR3 DNA follows: TGTGCCAGTAGTTTAGACAGATTAAACACCGGGGAGCTGTTTTTT.

V gene TRBV2 combines with J gene TRBJ2-5, with 8 bases identical to TRBD2. J was trimmed by 5 bases and V by 3 bases; bases with no gene match: 5. This CDR3 has 14 residues. Looked up from germline, CDR1 is SNHLY and CDR2 is FYNNEI. The CDR3 here is CASSDFRGGETQYF. The CDR3 DNA reads as TGTGCCAGCAGTGATTTTCGGGGGGGTGAGACCCAGTACTTC.

This clone was observed a single time. The rearrangement uses TRBV2 and TRBJ2-2, with D perhaps being TRBD1 or TRBD2 (5 bases each). The CDR3 consists of 15 residues. Germline V gene data show CDR1 as SNHLY and CDR2 as FYNNEI. V was cut by 5 bases and J by 1 base, with 11 bases left in between. The CDR3: CASSRDGVNTGELFF. CDR3 coding DNA: TGTGCCAGCAGTCGGGACGGAGTGAACACCGGGGAGCTGTTTTTT.

The V and J genes are TRBV19 and TRBJ2-1; 13 bases line up with TRBD2. The CDR3 length is 16 residues. Germline V gene lookup returns CDR1 LNHDA and CDR2 SQIVND (reference sequence). V lost 4 bases, J lost 5 bases, and 5 bases stayed unmatched. The CDR3 DNA is TGTGCCAGTAGTAGGGGGACTAGCGGGATCCACAATGAGCAGTTCTTC. It specifies CASSRGTSGIHNEQFF.

The chain employs TRBV19 and TRBJ2-2, with TRBD2 identical over 11 bases. The germline CDR1 and CDR2 sequences are LNHDA and SQIVND (reference sequence). CDR3 size: 16 residues. V shed 9 bases and J 2 bases; nucleotides not matched to a gene: 8. In DNA form, the CDR3 reads TGTGCCAGCCGCACTAGCGGGGGAGGTAACACCGGGGAGCTGTTTTTT. It yields the protein CASRTSGGGNTGELFF. The full variable domain, rest sourced from reference TRBV19 and TRBJ2-2, is DGGITQSPKYLFRKEGQNVTLSCEQNLNHDAMYWYRQDPGQGLRLIYYSQIVNDFQKGDIAEGYSVSREKKESFPLTVTSAQKNPTAFYLCASRTSGGGNTGELFFGEGSRLTVL.

The table lists this clone with a count of one. Its ends do not fully match the called genes, so a read error is possible. The chain couples TRBV7-8 to TRBJ2-3, with TRBD1 as a possible D gene (6 bases). The CDR3 runs 16 residues. In germline, CDR1 is SGHVS, CDR2 FQNEAQ. For the CDR3, the DNA is TGTGTCAGCAGCTTAGGCCCAGGGGATACAGCAGATACGCAGTATTTT. Residues: CVSSLGPGDTADTQYF.

The rearrangement joins TRBV29-1 to TRBJ2-5; D is uncertain. This CDR3 is built from 13 residues. Germline CDR1 SQVTM, CDR2 ANQGSEA. V was shortened by 1 base and J by 10 bases, with 16 bases between the two germline ends. The CDR3 loop reads CSVEGPDTRSQYF. The CDR3 DNA reads as TGCAGCGTTGAAGGCCCAGACACGCGGAGCCAGTACTTC.

The chain is built from TRBV27 and TRBJ2-1, with D perhaps TRBD2 (6 bases). With 5 bases removed from V and 4 bases from J, the gap between germline ends came to 9 bases. From germline, CDR1 is MNHEY and CDR2 SMNVEV (reference sequence). The length of the CDR3 is 13 residues. The CDR3 sequence is CASSPGRYNEQFF. DNA of the CDR3: TGTGCCAGCAGTCCAGGGAGGTACAATGAGCAGTTCTTC.

This sequence joins TRBV19 and TRBJ2-2, with unresolved D. Deletions cut 3 bases from V and 6 bases from J, with 8 bases between. The CDR3 loop spans 13 amino acids. The germline CDR1 and CDR2 sequences are LNHDA and SQIVND (reference sequence). The CDR3 DNA reads TGTGCCAGTAGTATGGGCCGTCCCGGGGAGCTGTTTTTT. Its translation: CASSMGRPGELFF.

This chain joins TRBV2 and TRBJ1-2, with D unresolved. V was clipped by 3 bases and J by 5 bases, with 7 bases between them. Germline CDR1 reads SNHLY; CDR2 reads FYNNEI. This CDR3 is built from 12 residues. CDR3 nucleotides: TGTGCCAGCAGTGAGGGGTGGTATGGCTACACCTTC. Its protein is CASSEGWYGYTF.

The rearrangement uses TRBV18 and TRBJ2-1, with TRBD1 as a possible D gene (6 bases). Looked up from germline, CDR1 is KGHSH and CDR2 is LQKENI. The V gene lost 3 bases and the J gene lost 1 base, with 13 bases spanning the gap. This CDR3 has 16 amino acids. CDR3 nucleotide sequence: TGTGCCAGCTCACCCATATCTACAGGGTCCTACAATGAGCAGTTCTTC. Its translation is CASSPISTGSYNEQFF.

This sequence joins TRBV14 and TRBJ1-1; tentative D call: TRBD1 (6 bases). Germline values: CDR1 SGHDN, CDR2 FVKESK. Trimming took off 5 bases at V and 2 bases at J, with 9 bases between the two ends. The CDR3 contains 13 residues. The CDR3: CASSLQGNTEAFF. In DNA form, the CDR3 reads TGTGCCAGCAGCTTACAGGGAAACACTGAAGCTTTCTTT.

The chain is built from TRBV4-3 and TRBJ2-7; 10 bases match TRBD1. CDR3 length: 15 amino acids. V trimming: 2 bases; J trimming: 2 bases; junction bases outside the gene matches: 3. Germline assignment: CDR1 LGHNA and CDR2 YSLEER. CDR3 in amino acids: CASSQTGTGAYEQYF. DNA of the CDR3: TGCGCCAGCAGCCAAACCGGGACAGGGGCCTACGAGCAGTACTTC.

The V gene is TRBV28, the J gene TRBJ2-7; TRBD1 aligns across 9 bases. Germline V CDR1 and CDR2: MDHEN, SYDVKM. The CDR3 runs 15 residues. The ends lost 5 bases at V and 3 bases at J; junction bases unmatched: 8. CDR3 residues: CASSLGTGYNYEQYV. The CDR3 DNA reads TGTGCCAGCAGTCTAGGGACAGGGTATAACTACGAGCAGTACGTC.

The V call is TRBV7-3, the J call TRBJ2-5, with a tentative D call TRBD2 (6 bases). This CDR3 is 18 amino acids long. Deletions cut 2 bases from V and 3 bases from J, with 22 bases between. Germline-derived CDR1 and CDR2 are SGHTA and FQGTGA. The CDR3 DNA is TGTGCCAGCAGCTTATATCCGAAGCGCGGGGTCACGGAAGAGACCCAGTACTTC. It codes for CASSLYPKRGVTEETQYF.

The chain uses TRBV6-5 and TRBJ1-4, with 10 bases fitting TRBD1. Per the germline V gene, CDR1 is MNHEY and CDR2 is SVGAGI. This CDR3 has 15 residues. With V trimmed by 5 bases and J by 8 bases, 8 bases remained unmatched. The CDR3, as DNA: TGTGCCAGCAGTACCCTGACAGGGGGCAACGAAAAACTGTTTTTT. Its translation is CASSTLTGGNEKLFF.

The chain carries TRBV10-3 and TRBJ2-5; 8 bases match TRBD1. V lost 6 bases to trimming and J lost 3 bases; unmatched junction nucleotides: 3. The CDR3 runs to 13 residues. Germline assignment: CDR1 ENHRY and CDR2 SYGVKD. As DNA, the CDR3 is TGTGCCATCAGAGAGACAGGGGAAGAGACCCAGTACTTC. This codes for CAIRETGEETQYF.

This chain uses TRBV10-3 with TRBJ2-7, with D possibly matching TRBD1 (6 bases). Trimming removed 0 bases at V and 0 bases at J, with 6 bases between. Per germline, CDR1 ENHRY and CDR2 SYGVKD. CDR3 length equals 14 residues. The CDR3 DNA reads as TGTGCCATCAGTGAGTCGGACAGCTCCTACGAGCAGTACTTC. Translation gives CAISESDSSYEQYF.

V usage is TRBV18 and J usage is TRBJ1-1, with D possibly matching TRBD1 (5 bases). Trimming took 3 bases from V and 1 from J, leaving 9 bases between them. This CDR3 has 14 residues. Germline CDR1 KGHSH, CDR2 LQKENI. CDR3 nucleotide sequence: TGTGCCAGCTCACCCCAGGGCCCGAACACTGAAGCTTTCTTT. Amino acid sequence: CASSPQGPNTEAFF. Variable domain in full (rest from reference TRBV18 and TRBJ1-1): NAGVMQNPRHLVRRRGQEARLRCSPMKGHSHVYWYRQLPEEGLKFMVYLQKENIIDESGMPKERFSAEFPKEGPSILRIQQVVRGDSAAYFCASSPQGPNTEAFFGQGTRLTVV.

The rearrangement uses TRBV4-2 and TRBJ2-7, with D perhaps TRBD2 (6 bases). Germline assignment: CDR1 LGHNA and CDR2 YNFKEQ. This CDR3 has 16 residues. With 4 bases removed from V and 0 bases from J, the gap between germline ends came to 16 bases. The chain's CDR3 is CASSPSGGDSSYEQYF. In DNA, the CDR3 is TGTGCCAGCAGCCCTAGTGGAGGGGACTCCTCCTACGAGCAGTACTTC.

The V call is TRBV4-3, the J call TRBJ2-7; tentative D call: TRBD1 (5 bases). This CDR3 has 15 residues. The V and J ends lost 0 bases and 4 bases respectively, with 13 bases between them. CDR1 and CDR2 from the germline V gene are LGHNA and YSLEER. CDR3 residues: CASSQDTKGLYEQYF. The CDR3 nucleotides read TGCGCCAGCAGCCAAGATACGAAGGGGTTGTACGAGCAGTACTTC.

The rearrangement uses TRBV18 and TRBJ2-3; D remains unclear. Between the trimmed V and J ends, which lost 3 bases and 5 bases, there was a span of 15 bases. The V gene's germline CDR1 is KGHSH and CDR2 LQKENI. CDR3 length: 15 amino acids. The CDR3 reads CASSPSDPWGDTQYF. The CDR3 region has the DNA TGTGCCAGCTCACCCTCAGACCCTTGGGGAGATACGCAGTATTTT.

The rearrangement links TRBV10-3 to TRBJ1-2; possibly TRBD1 for D (6 bases). V lost 3 bases to trimming and J lost 1 base, with 9 bases between them. The CDR3 totals 14 residues. Germline V gene data show CDR1 as ENHRY and CDR2 as SYGVKD. The CDR3 nucleotides are TGTGCCATCAGTGACCAGGGGCTTAACTATGGCTACACCTTC. Its translation: CAISDQGLNYGYTF.

The chain combines TRBV6-5 with TRBJ1-1, with TRBD1 matching over 8 bases. Trimming at V came to 4 bases and at J to 5 bases, leaving 6 bases not matched to a gene. Per germline, CDR1 MNHEY and CDR2 SVGAGI. The CDR3 is made up of 14 amino acids. CDR3 residues: CASSWTGRTTEAFF. CDR3 sequence (DNA): TGTGCCAGCAGTTGGACAGGGAGGACGACTGAAGCTTTCTTT.

This clone came up once. The chain has TRBV5-1 and TRBJ1-1; D gene uncertain. The CDR3 loop spans 15 amino acids. Germline assignment: CDR1 SGHRS and CDR2 YFSETQ. The V end lost 1 base, the J end lost 3 bases, and 13 bases lay between the germline ends. The CDR3, as DNA: TGCGCCAGCAGCTTGATGGGCAGGTCGGACACTGAAGCTTTCTTT. It translates to CASSLMGRSDTEAFF.

This clone was picked up one time. The CDR3 reads CASSPHQGGTDTQYF. The CDR3 coding sequence is TGTGCCAGCAGCCCACACCAAGGGGGCACAGATACGCAGTATTTT. The chain has TRBV4-2 and TRBJ2-3; a weak D match, TRBD1 (5 bases). Germline loops: CDR1 LGHNA, CDR2 YNFKEQ. V was trimmed by 4 bases and J by 1 base, leaving 12 bases between them. CDR3 length: 15 amino acids.